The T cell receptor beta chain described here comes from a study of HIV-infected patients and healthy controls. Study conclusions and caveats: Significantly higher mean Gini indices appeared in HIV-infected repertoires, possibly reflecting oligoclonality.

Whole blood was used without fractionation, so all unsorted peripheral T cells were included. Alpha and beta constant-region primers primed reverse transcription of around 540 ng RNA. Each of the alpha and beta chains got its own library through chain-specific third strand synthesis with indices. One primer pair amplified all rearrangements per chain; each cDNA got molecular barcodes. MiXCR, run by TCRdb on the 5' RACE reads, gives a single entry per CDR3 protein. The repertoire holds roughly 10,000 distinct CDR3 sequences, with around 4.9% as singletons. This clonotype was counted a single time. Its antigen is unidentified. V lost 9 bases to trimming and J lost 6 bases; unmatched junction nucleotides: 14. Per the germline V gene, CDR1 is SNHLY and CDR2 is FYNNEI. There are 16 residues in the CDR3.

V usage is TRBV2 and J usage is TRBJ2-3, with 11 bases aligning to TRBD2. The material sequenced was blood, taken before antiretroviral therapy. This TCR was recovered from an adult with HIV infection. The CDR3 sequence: CASELAGDPTRDTQYF. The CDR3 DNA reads TGTGCCAGTGAACTAGCGGGGGATCCGACTAGGGATACGCAGTATTTT.